This T cell receptor (beta chain) was retrieved from a study of control samples from healthy donors and cancer patients. In the case of this clone: This specimen includes other DNA sequences encoding the same CDR3.

Clones were sequenced by immunoSEQ multiplex PCR, and TCRdb holds only the in-frame ones, with some missing. The repertoire holds 40,000 to 60,000 clones, with around nine tenths as singletons. The CDR3 runs 14 residues. From germline, CDR1 is LNHDA and CDR2 SQIVND (reference sequence). V shed 3 bases and J 4 bases; nucleotides not matched to a gene: 2. The sequencing input was PBMCs. This clonotype was sampled from a man aged 50-59 years with head and neck cancer. V usage is TRBV19 and J usage is TRBJ2-1, with TRBD2 matching 8 bases. In nucleotides, the CDR3 is TGTGCCAGTAGTATCGGGGGGGATTACAATGAGCAGTTCTTC. Translated, it gives CASSIGGDYNEQFF.